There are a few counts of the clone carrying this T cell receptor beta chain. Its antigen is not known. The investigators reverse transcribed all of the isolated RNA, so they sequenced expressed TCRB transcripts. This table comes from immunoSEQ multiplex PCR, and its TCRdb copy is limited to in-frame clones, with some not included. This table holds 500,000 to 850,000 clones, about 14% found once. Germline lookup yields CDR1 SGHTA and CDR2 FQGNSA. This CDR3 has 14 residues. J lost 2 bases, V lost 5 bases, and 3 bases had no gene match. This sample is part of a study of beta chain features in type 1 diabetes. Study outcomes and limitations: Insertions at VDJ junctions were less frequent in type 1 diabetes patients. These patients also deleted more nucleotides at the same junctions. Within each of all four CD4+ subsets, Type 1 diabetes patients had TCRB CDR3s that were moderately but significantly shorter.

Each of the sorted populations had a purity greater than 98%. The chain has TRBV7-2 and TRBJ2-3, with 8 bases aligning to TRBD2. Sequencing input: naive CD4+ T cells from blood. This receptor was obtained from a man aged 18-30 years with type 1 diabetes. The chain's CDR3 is CASSRSGATDTQYF. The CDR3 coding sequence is TGTGCCAGCAGCCGTAGCGGGGCCACAGATACGCAGTATTTT.